The entry below gives a single T cell receptor beta chain sequence along with its context. These data belong to a study of blood T cell repertoires in COVID-19. Overall study: From the United States, Italy and Spain came samples of acute and convalescent COVID-19. PBMCs, B-cell-depleted T cells, or T cells were the source of the cDNA or gDNA that made up the material.

Original processing methods: Estimated nucleated cell counts came from reference gene primer amplification. Produced via immunoSEQ multiplex PCR; TCRdb's table is partial and in-frame only. V and J calls and clone size are given by that table; D and trimming were obtained from the DNA. This sample has more than 30,000 clones, with 75% to 90% found just once. The CDR3 consists of 15 residues. Germline loops: CDR1 KGHSH, CDR2 LQKENI. V was pared by 1 base and J by 7 bases, with 13 bases between. The sample taken for sequencing was peripheral blood. The chain recombines TRBV18 with TRBJ1-4; no reliable D call. The source of this sequence is an elderly woman with active or convalescent COVID-19. The CDR3 protein is CASSPREMEGEKLFF. The CDR3 nucleotides read TGTGCCAGCTCACCACGGGAGATGGAAGGTGAAAAACTGTTTTTT.